This T cell receptor (beta chain) was sequenced during a study of T cells in Graves' hyperthyroidism and ophthalmopathy. Overall study findings and caveats: Blood also carried most thyroid clonotypes expanded above 0.001. The model anticipated ophthalmopathy a median approximately 6.5 months pre-onset. Ophthalmopathy and stable hyperthyroidism were told apart by a 13 V-J model.

RNA transcripts yielded amplified TCR beta CDR3 regions. Initially, a first-round RT-PCR of the TCR CDR3 employed the HTBI primer set. TCRdb itself ran the multiplex PCR reads through MiXCR, one entry per CDR3 protein. The sample shows a few hundred thousand distinct CDR3 sequences, 15% of them seen only once. The table lists this clonotype with many counts. Its antigen is unidentified. Looked up from germline, CDR1 is DFQATT and CDR2 is SNEGSKA (reference sequence). V dropped 2 bases and J dropped 6 bases, with 19 bases sitting between them. The length of the CDR3 is 15 residues. This clonotype originated in a woman aged 50 to 60 with Graves' hyperthyroidism that later progressed to Graves' ophthalmopathy. Sequencing was performed on blood. The rearrangement links TRBV20-1 to TRBJ2-5; D gene unclear. In DNA, the CDR3 is TGCAGTGCTAGAATATTTACTTTGGCCACGAAGACCCAGTACTTC. Its translation is CSARIFTLATKTQYF.